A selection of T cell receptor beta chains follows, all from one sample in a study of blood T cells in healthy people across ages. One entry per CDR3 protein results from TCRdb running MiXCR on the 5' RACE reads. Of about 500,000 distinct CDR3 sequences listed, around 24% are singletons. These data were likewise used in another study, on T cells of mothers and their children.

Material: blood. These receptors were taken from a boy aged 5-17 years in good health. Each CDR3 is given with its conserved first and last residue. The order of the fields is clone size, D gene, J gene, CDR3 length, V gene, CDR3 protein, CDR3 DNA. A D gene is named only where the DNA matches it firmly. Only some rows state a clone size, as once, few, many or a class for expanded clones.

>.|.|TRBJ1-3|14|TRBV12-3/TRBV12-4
CASNRLRAGNTIYF
TGTGCCAGCAACCGCTTAAGGGCTGGAAACACCATATATTTT
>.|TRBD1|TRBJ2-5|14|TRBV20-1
CSAKRTGEKETQYF
TGCAGTGCTAAGAGGACAGGGGAAAAAGAGACCCAGTACTTC
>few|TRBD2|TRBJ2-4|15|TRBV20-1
CSVDLAGLAKNIQYF
TGCAGTGTCGATCTAGCGGGCTTAGCCAAAAACATTCAGTACTTC
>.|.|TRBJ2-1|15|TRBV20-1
CSAPNGDYSYNEQFF
TGCAGTGCTCCCAATGGGGATTACTCCTACAATGAGCAGTTCTTC
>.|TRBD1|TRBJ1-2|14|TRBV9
CASSVTGGANGYTF
TGTGCCAGCAGCGTTACAGGGGGCGCGAACGGCTACACCTTC
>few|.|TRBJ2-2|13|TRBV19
CASSIGSGGELFF
TGTGCCAGTAGTATCGGAAGTGGGGGGGAGCTGTTTTTT
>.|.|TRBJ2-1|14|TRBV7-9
CASKLHGRGNEQFF
TGTGCCAGCAAACTACACGGACGAGGGAATGAGCAGTTCTTC
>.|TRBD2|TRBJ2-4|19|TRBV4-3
CASSQVFRTSLIAKNIQYF
TGCGCCAGCAGCCAAGTCTTTAGGACTAGCTTAATAGCCAAAAACATTCAGTACTTC
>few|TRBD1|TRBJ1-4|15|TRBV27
CASSAGQLINEKLFF
TGTGCCAGCAGTGCGGGACAGTTAATTAATGAAAAACTGTTTTTT
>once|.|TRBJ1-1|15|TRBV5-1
CASSLMVGGTSEAFF
TGCGCCAGCAGCTTGATGGTAGGAGGGACCTCTGAAGCTTTCTTT
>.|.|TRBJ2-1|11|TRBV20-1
CSSTWDGEQFF
TGCAGTTCAACCTGGGACGGTGAGCAGTTCTTC
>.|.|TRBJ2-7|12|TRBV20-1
CSVGSRTYEQYF
TGCAGTGTAGGCAGCCGGACCTACGAGCAGTACTTC
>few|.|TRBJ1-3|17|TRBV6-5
CASSYSFRPNSGNTIYF
TGTGCCAGCAGTTACTCGTTTCGTCCCAACTCTGGAAACACCATATATTTT
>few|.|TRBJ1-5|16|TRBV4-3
CASSQDPIGSNQPQHF
TGCGCCAGCAGCCAAGACCCCATAGGTAGCAATCAGCCCCAGCATTTT
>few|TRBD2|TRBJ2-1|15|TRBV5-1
CASSLARTRNNEQFF
TGCGCCAGCAGCTTGGCGAGGACTAGGAACAATGAGCAGTTCTTC
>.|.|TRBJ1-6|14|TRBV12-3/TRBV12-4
CASSLDSSNSPLHF
TGTGCCAGCAGTCTGGACAGTTCTAATTCACCCCTCCACTTT
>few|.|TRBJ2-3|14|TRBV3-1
CASSQAVLGDTQYF
TGTGCCAGCAGCCAAGCCGTCCTTGGGGATACGCAGTATTTT